What follows are 11 T cell receptor beta chains derived from one specimen sequenced in a study of shared clonotypes between healthy human individuals. Assay used: immunoSEQ multiplex PCR; TCRdb lists only in-frame clones, some missing. This repertoire shows about 770,000 clones, 72% found once; its top ten account for less than 2%. Sequenced sample: memory CD4+ T cells sorted from blood. Subset noted: CD45RA-negative fraction. Every receptor here comes from a woman aged 30 to 39 in good health.

Written as DNA, the CDR3 is TGTGCCAGCTCTCGCCTCGGGACTAGCGGGAGTTTGTTGGAGACCCAGTACTTC. Protein sequence: CASSRLGTSGSLLETQYF. The chain couples TRBV18 to TRBJ2-5, with TRBD2 matching 14 bases. In germline, CDR1 is KGHSH, CDR2 LQKENI. This CDR3 has 18 amino acids. V shed 6 bases and J 5 bases; nucleotides not matched to a gene: 14.

This chain joins TRBV2 and TRBJ1-3; D may be TRBD1 (6 bases). Trimming pared 2 bases from V and 0 bases from J, leaving 8 bases between. This CDR3 is built from 15 residues. Per the germline V gene, CDR1 is SNHLY and CDR2 is FYNNEI. CDR3 in DNA: TGTGCCAGCAGTGAAATGGGGGCCTCTGGAAACACCATATATTTT. This sequence encodes CASSEMGASGNTIYF.

V and J are TRBV19 and TRBJ1-5; no reliable D call. V was cut by 1 base and J by 9 bases, with 7 bases left in between. Germline loops: CDR1 LNHDA, CDR2 SQIVND (reference sequence). This CDR3 has 12 residues. CDR3: CASSIGTLPQHF. The DNA of the CDR3 is TGTGCCAGTAGTATAGGCACTTTGCCCCAGCATTTT.

CDR3 protein: CASSQDWALAGPSYNEQFF. The CDR3 coding sequence is TGTGCCAGCAGCCAAGATTGGGCGCTAGCGGGGCCCTCATACAATGAGCAGTTCTTC. The chain joins TRBV14 to TRBJ2-1, with 9 bases aligning to TRBD2. This CDR3 has 19 amino acids. From germline, CDR1 is SGHDN and CDR2 FVKESK. V trimming: 0 bases; J trimming: 4 bases; junction bases outside the gene matches: 13. The variable domain in full, completed from reference TRBV14 and TRBJ2-1, reads EAGVTQFPSHSVIEKGQTVTLRCDPISGHDNLYWYRRVMGKEIKFLLHFVKESKQDESGMPNNRFLAERTGGTYSTLKVQPAELEDSGVYFCASSQDWALAGPSYNEQFFGPGTRLTVL.

This clone was observed at least ten times. CDR3 DNA sequence: TGTGCCAGTAGCAAAACACGGAGCAATCAGCCCCAGCATTTT. Its translation: CASSKTRSNQPQHF. This sequence joins TRBV19 and TRBJ1-5; no clear D gene. Trimming cost V 6 bases and J 1 base, with 10 bases left between them. Germline CDR1 reads LNHDA; CDR2 reads SQIVND (reference sequence). CDR3 length: 14 residues.

Note on this clone: Since a much larger clone is just one base distant, this may be a read error. Other DNA sequences in this sample translate to the same CDR3. CDR3 in DNA: TGTGCCAGCAGTTACTCGCTGAACACTGAAGCTTTCTTT. This encodes CASSYSLNTEAFF. The rearrangement uses TRBV6-5 and TRBJ1-1; D is undetermined. The length of the CDR3 is 13 residues. Per germline, CDR1 MNHEY and CDR2 SVGAGI. The germline V and J ends were trimmed by 0 bases and 0 bases, with 2 bases remaining between them.

Of note for this clone: The same CDR3 can be traced to other DNA sequences in this sample. The J gene is TRBJ1-1, the V gene TRBV30; D not certain. Germline CDR1 and CDR2: GTSNPN and SVGIG (reference sequence). CDR3 length: 13 amino acids. Trimming shortened V by 0 bases and J by 3 bases, and 8 bases separated the two germline ends. The CDR3 is CAWSVLEDTEAFF. DNA of the CDR3: TGTGCCTGGAGTGTACTTGAAGACACTGAAGCTTTCTTT.

The chain recombines TRBV19 with TRBJ2-3; 12 bases are a match to TRBD2. Trimming at V came to 5 bases and at J to 4 bases, leaving 10 bases not matched to a gene. Germline CDR1 LNHDA, CDR2 SQIVND (reference sequence). The CDR3 length is 17 residues. The CDR3 DNA reads as TGTGCCAGTAGTTCGATGACTAGCGGGAGTCGAGCAGATACGCAGTATTTT. Translating it yields CASSSMTSGSRADTQYF. Drawing the rest from reference TRBV19 and TRBJ2-3, the complete variable domain is DGGITQSPKYLFRKEGQNVTLSCEQNLNHDAMYWYRQDPGQGLRLIYYSQIVNDFQKGDIAEGYSVSREKKESFPLTVTSAQKNPTAFYLCASSSMTSGSRADTQYFGPGTRLTVL.

V usage is TRBV5-1 and J usage is TRBJ1-1, with a possible D match to TRBD1 (5 bases). V was trimmed by 0 bases and J by 0 bases, leaving 15 bases between them. CDR3 length: 17 residues. The germline CDR1 and CDR2 sequences are SGHRS and YFSETQ. CDR3 region: CASSLAIGQTLNTEAFF. CDR3 nucleotide sequence: TGCGCCAGCAGCTTGGCCATAGGACAAACCCTGAACACTGAAGCTTTCTTT.

This clone turned up a few times. V usage is TRBV5-4 and J usage is TRBJ2-3; a weak D match, TRBD1 (5 bases). CDR3 length: 16 amino acids. V was cut by 4 bases and J by 5 bases, with 20 bases left in between. The germline V gene has CDR1 SGHNT and CDR2 YYREEE (reference sequence). Here the CDR3 reads CASSNQQGDVQDTQYF. The CDR3, as DNA: TGTGCCAGCAGCAACCAGCAAGGGGATGTTCAAGATACGCAGTATTTT.

The chain couples TRBV29-1 to TRBJ2-7; 8 bases fit TRBD1. V dropped 6 bases and J dropped 1; count of bases not matched to a gene: 11. The CDR3 runs 15 residues. CDR1 and CDR2 (germline): SQVTM, ANQGSEA. Here the CDR3 DNA reads TGCAGCGTAAAGGGGCGACAGGGGAAATCCTACGAGCAGTACTTC. Amino acid sequence: CSVKGRQGKSYEQYF.